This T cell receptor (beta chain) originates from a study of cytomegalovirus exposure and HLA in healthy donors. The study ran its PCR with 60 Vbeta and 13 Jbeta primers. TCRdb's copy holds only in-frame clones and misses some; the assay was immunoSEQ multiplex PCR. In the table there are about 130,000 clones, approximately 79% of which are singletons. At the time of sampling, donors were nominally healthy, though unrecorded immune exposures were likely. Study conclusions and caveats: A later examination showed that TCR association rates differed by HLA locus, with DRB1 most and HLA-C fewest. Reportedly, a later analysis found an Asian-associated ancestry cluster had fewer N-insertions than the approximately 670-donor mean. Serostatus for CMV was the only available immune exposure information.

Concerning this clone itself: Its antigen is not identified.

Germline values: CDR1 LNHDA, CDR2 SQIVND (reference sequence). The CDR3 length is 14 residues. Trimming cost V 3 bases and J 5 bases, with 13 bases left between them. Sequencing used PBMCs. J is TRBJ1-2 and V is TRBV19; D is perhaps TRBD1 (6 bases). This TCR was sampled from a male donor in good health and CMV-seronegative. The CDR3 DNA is TGTGCCAGTAGTATCGTAGGGGGAGTTTATGGCTACACCTTC. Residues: CASSIVGGVYGYTF.